This T cell receptor beta chain is from a study of graft-versus-host responses after intestinal transplantation. Study as a whole: Anti-thymocyte globulin was used for induction in all recipients, who then took tacrolimus and steroids for roughly three years.

Germline CDR1 reads SQVTM; CDR2 reads ANQGSEA. The CDR3 is 13 residues long. The V and J ends lost 7 bases and 5 bases, in that order; junction bases with no gene match: 8. General observations from the study: GvH clones surfaced in recipient marrow, some emerging earlier in ileum or blood. High graft-versus-host to host-versus-graft clonal ratios were seen in allografts of patients with graft-donor T cell macrochimerism.

Regarding this clone: The antigen remains unidentified.

The repertoire was sequenced with immunoSEQ multiplex PCR; TCRdb's copy has only in-frame clones and lacks some. The table includes over 100,000 clones, over 80% detected once. The starting material was unstimulated CD4+ T cells sorted from spleen or lymph node cells, obtained before intestinal transplant. The clonotype comes from a human donor who received an intestinal transplant. The chain links TRBV29-1 to TRBJ2-1, with TRBD1 identical over 7 bases. CDR3 residues: CSGRQGSNNEQFF. CDR3 nucleotide sequence: TGCAGCGGACGACAGGGCAGCAACAATGAGCAGTTCTTC.